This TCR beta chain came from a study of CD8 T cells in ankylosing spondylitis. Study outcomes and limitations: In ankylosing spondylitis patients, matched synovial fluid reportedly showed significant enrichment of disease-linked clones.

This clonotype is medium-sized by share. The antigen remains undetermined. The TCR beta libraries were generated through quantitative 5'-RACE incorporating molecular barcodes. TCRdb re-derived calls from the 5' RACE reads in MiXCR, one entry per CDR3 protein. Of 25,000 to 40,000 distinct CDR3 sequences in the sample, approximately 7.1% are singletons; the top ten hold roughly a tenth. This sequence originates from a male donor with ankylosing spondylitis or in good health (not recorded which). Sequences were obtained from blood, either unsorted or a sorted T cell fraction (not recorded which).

The CDR3 nucleotides read TGCAGCGTTGAGAGACAGAGCACAGATACGCAGTATTTT. This gives the protein CSVERQSTDTQYF. The chain couples TRBV29-1 to TRBJ2-3, with D possibly being TRBD1 (5 bases). Germline CDR1 is SQVTM and CDR2 is ANQGSEA. Trimming removed 3 bases at V and 0 bases at J, with 7 bases between. CDR3 length equals 13 residues.